Each of the 26 T cell receptor beta chains below was sequenced from the same sample in a study of blood T cell repertoires in COVID-19. Assay: immunoSEQ multiplex PCR; the TCRdb copy retains only in-frame clones and omits some. Of roughly 70,000 clones listed, 89% are singletons. Sequences were obtained from peripheral blood. Source of these receptors: a woman between 45 and 65 years old with active COVID-19.

In DNA form, the CDR3 reads TGTGCCTGTGGGAGGGCCACGGGCACAGATACGCAGTATTTT. Encoded protein: CACGRATGTDTQYF. The chain links TRBV30 to TRBJ2-3; 7 bases map to TRBD2. The junction had 7 bases not matched to a gene; V was cut back by 6 bases and J by 1 base. Per the germline V gene, CDR1 is GTSNPN and CDR2 is SVGIG (reference sequence). The length of the CDR3 is 14 residues.

V usage is TRBV19 and J usage is TRBJ2-7; D not certain. The CDR3 contains 15 residues. Per the germline V gene, CDR1 is LNHDA and CDR2 is SQIVND (reference sequence). V lost 3 bases and J lost 0, with 12 bases in between. DNA for the CDR3: TGTGCCAGTAGTATCTGGGCCTCAAGCTCCTACGAGCAGTACTTC. Translation gives CASSIWASSSYEQYF.

The DNA for the CDR3 is TGTGCCAGCAGCTTAAACACGGGGTACAATGAGCAGTTCTTC. This codes for CASSLNTGYNEQFF. The rearrangement uses TRBV11-1 and TRBJ2-1; weak D call: TRBD2 (5 bases). Per germline, CDR1 SGHAT and CDR2 FQDESV (reference sequence). V was cut by 2 bases and J by 4 bases, with 9 bases left in between. The CDR3 has 14 residues. The full variable domain, with the rest looked up from reference TRBV11-1 and TRBJ2-1, is EAEVAQSPRYKITEKSQAVAFWCDPISGHATLYWYRQILGQGPELLVQFQDESVVDDSQLPKDRFSAERLKGVDSTLKIQPAELGDSAMYLCASSLNTGYNEQFFGPGTRLTVL.

CDR3 region: CASSQEGTYSYNEQFF. DNA of the CDR3: TGTGCCAGCAGCCAAGAAGGGACATACTCCTACAATGAGCAGTTCTTC. The chain couples TRBV14 to TRBJ2-1, with a tentative D call TRBD1 (6 bases). Trimming took off 0 bases at V and 0 bases at J, with 9 bases between the two ends. Germline loops: CDR1 SGHDN, CDR2 FVKESK. CDR3 size: 16 residues.

V is TRBV12-3 or TRBV12-4 and J is TRBJ2-5, with D uncertain. The ends were cut back, 1 base at V and 5 bases at J, with 5 bases in the middle. CDR3 length equals 12 residues. CDR3 sequence: CASSLVVETQYF. DNA for the CDR3: TGTGCCAGCAGTTTAGTCGTGGAGACCCAGTACTTC.

On this clone itself: The junction differs from germline at one of its ends, possibly a read error. The J gene is TRBJ2-7, the V gene TRBV2; D is undetermined. The CDR3 runs to 10 residues. Germline V gives CDR1 SNHLY, CDR2 FYNNEI. Here the CDR3 reads CASSVFGPHF. CDR3 coding DNA: TGTGCCAGCAGTGTCTTTGGGCCCCACTTC.

This CDR3 is CASSLTDANTGELFF. CDR3 bases: TGTGCCAGCAGTTTGACAGACGCGAACACCGGGGAGCTGTTTTTT. The chain couples TRBV2 to TRBJ2-2; a possible D gene is TRBD1 (5 bases). V was shortened by 5 bases and J by 0 bases, with 10 bases between the two germline ends. There are 15 residues in the CDR3. CDR1 SNHLY and CDR2 FYNNEI come from the germline V gene.

This chain joins TRBV7-9 and TRBJ2-4, with D perhaps TRBD1 (5 bases). Germline V gives CDR1 SEHNR, CDR2 FQNEAQ (reference sequence). The CDR3 totals 13 residues. V was shortened by 4 bases and J by 2 bases, with 6 bases between the two germline ends. The DNA of the CDR3 is TGTGCCAGCAGCTCAGGGCCCAAAAACATTCAGTACTTC. Protein: CASSSGPKNIQYF.

This clone was observed a single time. The chain joins TRBV19 to TRBJ1-5; TRBD1 matches 8 bases. The CDR3 is 14 residues long. Germline V gives CDR1 LNHDA, CDR2 SQIVND (reference sequence). The V gene end was trimmed by 3 bases and the J gene end by 7 bases; junction bases not matched to a gene: 5. The CDR3 protein is CASSMGDRLQPQHF. The CDR3 coding sequence is TGTGCCAGTAGTATGGGGGACAGGCTCCAGCCCCAGCATTTT.

The V call is TRBV7-2, the J call TRBJ2-3; 12 nucleotides agree with TRBD2. V shed 3 bases, J shed 6 bases, and the junction held 1 base outside the gene matches. CDR1 and CDR2 (germline): SGHTA, FQGNSA. The CDR3 length is 14 residues. CDR3 protein: CASSFGLAGDTQYF. CDR3 nucleotide sequence: TGTGCCAGCAGCTTTGGACTAGCGGGGGATACGCAGTATTTT.

V gene TRBV4-2 combines with J gene TRBJ2-3, with 13 bases aligning to TRBD2. After removal of 3 bases from V and 2 bases from J, the junction contained 8 bases not matched to a gene. From germline, CDR1 is LGHNA and CDR2 YNFKEQ. This CDR3 spans 18 amino acids. DNA for the CDR3: TGTGCCAGCAGCCACCCAGGGACTAGCGGGATTCTCACAGATACGCAGTATTTT. This gives the protein CASSHPGTSGILTDTQYF.

The V and J genes are TRBV2 and TRBJ1-2, with D tentatively TRBD1 (6 bases). Trimming stripped 5 bases from V and 2 bases from J, with 12 bases between. Germline V gene sequence: CDR1 SNHLY, CDR2 FYNNEI. This CDR3 is built from 14 residues. DNA of the CDR3: TGTGCCAGCAGTTTTAAACAGGGAAACTATGGCTACACCTTC. This codes for CASSFKQGNYGYTF.

This clone was counted once. The V call is TRBV19, the J call TRBJ1-2; D is unclear. Trimming removed 4 bases at V and 4 bases at J, with 10 bases between. The CDR3 covers 13 residues. Germline CDR1 is LNHDA and CDR2 is SQIVND (reference sequence). This CDR3 reads CASSTEASYGYTF. DNA for the CDR3: TGTGCCAGTAGTACAGAGGCCAGCTATGGCTACACCTTC.

The chain is built from TRBV5-5 and TRBJ2-1; perhaps TRBD1 as D (6 bases). V dropped 0 bases and J dropped 0 bases, with 7 bases sitting between them. From germline, CDR1 is SGHKS and CDR2 YYEKEE (reference sequence). This CDR3 spans 15 amino acids. CDR3 sequence (DNA): TGTGCCAGCAGCTTGGGAGGGGGCTCCTACAATGAGCAGTTCTTC. Its protein is CASSLGGGSYNEQFF.

The V gene is TRBV25-1, the J gene TRBJ2-3; tentatively, D is TRBD2 (5 bases). V was pared by 2 bases and J by 4 bases, with 10 bases between. The CDR3 is made up of 14 amino acids. Looked up from germline, CDR1 is MGHDK and CDR2 is SYGVNS. The CDR3 sequence: CASSERGGADTQYF. The CDR3 nucleotides read TGTGCCAGCAGTGAACGCGGAGGTGCAGATACGCAGTATTTT.

The gene calls are TRBV5-1 and TRBJ2-1; the D gene is possibly TRBD1 (5 bases). The CDR3 has 14 amino acids. In germline, CDR1 is SGHRS, CDR2 YFSETQ. Trimming stripped 6 bases from V and 3 bases from J, with 13 bases between. This CDR3 is CASTPSGIYNEQFF. In DNA form, the CDR3 reads TGCGCCAGCACGCCCTCAGGGATCTACAATGAGCAGTTCTTC. The whole variable domain, filled in from reference TRBV5-1 and TRBJ2-1, reads KAGVTQTPRYLIKTRGQQVTLSCSPISGHRSVSWYQQTPGQGLQFLFEYFSETQRNKGNFPGRFSGRQFSNSRSEMNVSTLELGDSALYLCASTPSGIYNEQFFGPGTRLTVL.

This clone was seen only once. The chain carries TRBV30 and TRBJ2-7, with D maybe TRBD1 (6 bases). V gave up 2 bases and J gave up 7 bases, with 12 bases separating them. The germline CDR1 and CDR2 sequences are GTSNPN and SVGIG (reference sequence). The CDR3 is 12 amino acids. Here the CDR3 DNA reads TGTGCCTGGAGTCGCTGGGGGCTAGAGCAGTACTTC. Translating it yields CAWSRWGLEQYF.

This rearrangement joins TRBV6-5 to TRBJ2-3; 9 bases line up with TRBD1. The CDR3 totals 15 residues. Germline lookup yields CDR1 MNHEY and CDR2 SVGAGI. V lost 6 bases and J lost 6; bases outside the gene matches: 10. The CDR3 protein is CASRRGTGSVDTQYF. The CDR3 DNA follows: TGTGCCAGCAGACGGGGGACAGGGTCGGTCGATACGCAGTATTTT.

This clone was seen a few times. The rearrangement links TRBV6-4 to TRBJ2-3, with D unclear. The CDR3 is 14 amino acids. Looked up from germline, CDR1 is MRHNA and CDR2 is SNTAGT. V lost 8 bases, J lost 2 bases, and 14 bases lay in between. CDR3: CASRSGLVTDTQYF. The CDR3 DNA follows: TGTGCCAGCCGGTCAGGCCTTGTCACAGATACGCAGTATTTT.

V usage is TRBV2 and J usage is TRBJ2-2; 8 bases map to TRBD1. Germline CDR1 reads SNHLY; CDR2 reads FYNNEI. The V segment lost 4 bases and the J segment 7 bases; nucleotides outside the gene matches: 8. The CDR3 contains 15 residues. This CDR3 reads CASSAHRGRGGELFF. The CDR3 coding sequence is TGTGCCAGCAGTGCCCACAGGGGGAGAGGCGGGGAGCTGTTTTTT. Full variable domain (remainder filled in from reference TRBV2 and TRBJ2-2): EPEVTQTPSHQVTQMGQEVILRCVPISNHLYFYWYRQILGQKVEFLVSFYNNEISEKSEIFDDQFSVERPDGSNFTLKIRSTKLEDSAMYFCASSAHRGRGGELFFGEGSRLTVL.

The chain links TRBV19 to TRBJ1-5; D is unresolved. Germline V lookup: CDR1 LNHDA, CDR2 SQIVND (reference sequence). CDR3 length: 13 residues. Trimming cost V 9 bases and J 7 bases, with 16 bases left between them. The CDR3: CASRETNGQPQHF. CDR3 nucleotide sequence: TGTGCCAGCAGAGAGACCAACGGGCAGCCCCAGCATTTT.

The rearrangement uses TRBV18 and TRBJ2-7, with 7 positions matching TRBD1. The J segment lost 4 bases and the V segment lost 5 bases, leaving 11 bases of the junction unmatched. The CDR3 spans 15 residues. CDR1 KGHSH and CDR2 LQKENI come from the germline V gene. Here the CDR3 reads CASSRSGQGVYEQYF. In DNA form, the CDR3 reads TGTGCCAGCTCAAGGTCCGGGCAGGGGGTTTACGAGCAGTACTTC.

CDR3 in DNA: TGTGCCAGCAGCTTATCGGGACAGCTCCTTTATGGCTACACCTTC. The encoded protein is CASSLSGQLLYGYTF. This chain links TRBV13 with TRBJ1-2, with TRBD1 matching 7 bases. CDR3 length: 15 residues. V was clipped by 2 bases and J by 5 bases; unmatched bases: 8. Germline V gene data show CDR1 as PRHDT and CDR2 as FYEKMQ (reference sequence).

This sequence joins TRBV10-1 and TRBJ2-7; D is perhaps TRBD1 (5 bases). CDR1 is WNHNN, CDR2 SYGVQD, per germline (reference sequence). V dropped 2 bases and J dropped 4 bases, with 12 bases sitting between them. The CDR3 runs 14 residues. CDR3 loop: CASSEGTGPYEQYF. Written as DNA, the CDR3 is TGCGCCAGCAGTGAGGGAACAGGACCTTACGAGCAGTACTTC.

This clone was counted once. The chain employs TRBV18 and TRBJ1-1; TRBD1 agrees at 7 bases. The V gene's germline CDR1 is KGHSH and CDR2 LQKENI. This CDR3 is built from 14 residues. V gave up 6 bases and J gave up 1 base; unmatched junction bases: 5. The CDR3 sequence: CASSLDRRNTEAFF. DNA of the CDR3: TGTGCCAGCTCCTTGGACAGGAGGAACACTGAAGCTTTCTTT.

The chain carries TRBV2 and TRBJ2-2; TRBD2 is a possible D gene (5 bases). Germline V gene sequence: CDR1 SNHLY, CDR2 FYNNEI. V lost 7 bases to trimming and J lost 3 bases, with 9 bases between them. The CDR3 is made up of 13 amino acids. In DNA, the CDR3 is TGTGCCAGCATTTACGGGGACACCGGGGAGCTGTTTTTT. The encoded protein is CASIYGDTGELFF.